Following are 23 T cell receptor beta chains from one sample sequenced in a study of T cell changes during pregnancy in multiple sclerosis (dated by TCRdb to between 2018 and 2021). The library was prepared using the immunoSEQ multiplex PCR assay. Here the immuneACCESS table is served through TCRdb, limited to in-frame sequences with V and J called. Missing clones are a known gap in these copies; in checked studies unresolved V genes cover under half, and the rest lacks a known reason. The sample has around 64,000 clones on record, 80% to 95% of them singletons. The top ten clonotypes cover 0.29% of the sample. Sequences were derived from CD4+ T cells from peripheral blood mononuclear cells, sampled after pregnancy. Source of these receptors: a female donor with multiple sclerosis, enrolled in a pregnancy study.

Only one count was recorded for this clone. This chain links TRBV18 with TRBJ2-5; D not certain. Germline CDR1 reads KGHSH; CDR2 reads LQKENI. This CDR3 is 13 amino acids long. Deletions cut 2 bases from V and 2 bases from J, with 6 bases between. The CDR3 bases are TGTGCCAGCTCACCATTCAGGCAAGAGACCCAGTACTTC. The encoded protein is CASSPFRQETQYF.

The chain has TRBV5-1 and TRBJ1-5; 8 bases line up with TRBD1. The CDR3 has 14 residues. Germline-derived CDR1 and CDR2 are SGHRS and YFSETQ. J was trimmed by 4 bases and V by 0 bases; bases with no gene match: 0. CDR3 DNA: TGCGCCAGCAGCTTGGGGACAGGGAATCAGCCCCAGCATTTT. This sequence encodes CASSLGTGNQPQHF.

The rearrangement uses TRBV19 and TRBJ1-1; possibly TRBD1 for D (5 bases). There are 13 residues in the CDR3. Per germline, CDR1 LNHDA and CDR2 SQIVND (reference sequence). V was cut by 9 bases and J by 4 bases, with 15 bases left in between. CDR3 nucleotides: TGTGCCAGCTCAGGGTCGAGGAGCACTGAAGCTTTCTTT. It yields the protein CASSGSRSTEAFF.

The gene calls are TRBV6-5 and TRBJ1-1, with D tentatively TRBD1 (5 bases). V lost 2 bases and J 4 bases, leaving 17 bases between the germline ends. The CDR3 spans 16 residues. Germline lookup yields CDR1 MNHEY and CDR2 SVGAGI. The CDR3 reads CASSYRGGRLGTEAFF. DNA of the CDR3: TGTGCCAGCAGTTACCGCGGGGGGAGACTAGGCACTGAAGCTTTCTTT.

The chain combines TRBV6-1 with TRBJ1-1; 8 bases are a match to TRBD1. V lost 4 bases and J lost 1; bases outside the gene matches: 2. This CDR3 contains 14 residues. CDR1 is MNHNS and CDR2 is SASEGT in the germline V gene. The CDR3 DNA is TGTGCCAGCAGTGTGGGACAGGAGAACACTGAAGCTTTCTTT. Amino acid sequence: CASSVGQENTEAFF.

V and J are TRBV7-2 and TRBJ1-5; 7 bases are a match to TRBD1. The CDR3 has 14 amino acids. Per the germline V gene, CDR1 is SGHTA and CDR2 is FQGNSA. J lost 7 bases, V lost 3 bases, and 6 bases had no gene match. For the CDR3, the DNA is TGTGCCAGCAGCTTTAATAGGGGACAGCAGCCCCAGCATTTT. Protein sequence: CASSFNRGQQPQHF.

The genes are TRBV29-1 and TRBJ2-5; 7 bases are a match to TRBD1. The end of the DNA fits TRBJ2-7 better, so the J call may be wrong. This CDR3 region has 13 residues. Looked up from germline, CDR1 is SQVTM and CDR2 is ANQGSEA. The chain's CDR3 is CSVTGTDNREQYF. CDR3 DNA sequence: TGCAGCGTTACGGGGACAGATAATCGCGAGCAGTACTTC.

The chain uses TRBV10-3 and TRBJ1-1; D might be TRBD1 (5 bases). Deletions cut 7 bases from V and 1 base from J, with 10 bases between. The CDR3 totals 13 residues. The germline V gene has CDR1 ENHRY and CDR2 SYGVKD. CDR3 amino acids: CAINPGRNTEAFF. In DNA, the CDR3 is TGTGCCATCAACCCAGGGCGGAACACTGAAGCTTTCTTT.

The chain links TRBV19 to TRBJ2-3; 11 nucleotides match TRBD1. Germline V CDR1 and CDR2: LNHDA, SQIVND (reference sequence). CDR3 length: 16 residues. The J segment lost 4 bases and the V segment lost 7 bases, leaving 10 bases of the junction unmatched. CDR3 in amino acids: CASTPLAGQGADTQYF. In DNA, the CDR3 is TGTGCCAGTACCCCTTTGGCGGGACAGGGGGCAGATACGCAGTATTTT. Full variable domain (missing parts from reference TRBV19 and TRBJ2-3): DGGITQSPKYLFRKEGQNVTLSCEQNLNHDAMYWYRQDPGQGLRLIYYSQIVNDFQKGDIAEGYSVSREKKESFPLTVTSAQKNPTAFYLCASTPLAGQGADTQYFGPGTRLTVL.

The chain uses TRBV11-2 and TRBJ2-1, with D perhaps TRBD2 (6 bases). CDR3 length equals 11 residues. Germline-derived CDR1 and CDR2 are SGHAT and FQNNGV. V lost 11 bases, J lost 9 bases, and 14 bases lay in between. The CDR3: CASKMEGEQFF. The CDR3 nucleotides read TGTGCCTCCAAAATGGAGGGTGAGCAGTTCTTC.

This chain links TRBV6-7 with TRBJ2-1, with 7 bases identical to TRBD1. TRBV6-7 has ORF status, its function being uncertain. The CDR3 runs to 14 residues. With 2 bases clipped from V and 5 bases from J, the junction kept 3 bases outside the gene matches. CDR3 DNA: TGTGCCAGCAGTTACAGGGGGCTCCACAATGAGCAGTTCTTC. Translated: CASSYRGLHNEQFF.

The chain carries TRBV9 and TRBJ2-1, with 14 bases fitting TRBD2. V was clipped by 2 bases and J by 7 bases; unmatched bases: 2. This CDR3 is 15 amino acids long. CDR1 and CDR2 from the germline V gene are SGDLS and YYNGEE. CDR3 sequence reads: CASSVTSGRENEQFF. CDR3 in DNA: TGTGCCAGCAGCGTGACTAGCGGGAGGGAAAATGAGCAGTTCTTC.

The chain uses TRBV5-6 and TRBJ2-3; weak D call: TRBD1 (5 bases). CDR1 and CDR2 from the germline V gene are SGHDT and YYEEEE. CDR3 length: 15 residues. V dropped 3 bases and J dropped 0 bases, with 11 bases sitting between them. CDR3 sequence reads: CASSSYGHSTDTQYF. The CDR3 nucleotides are TGTGCCAGCAGCTCCTACGGACATAGCACAGATACGCAGTATTTT. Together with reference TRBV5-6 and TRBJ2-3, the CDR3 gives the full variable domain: DAGVTQSPTHLIKTRGQQVTLRCSPKSGHDTVSWYQQALGQGPQFIFQYYEEEERQRGNFPDRFSGHQFPNYSSELNVNALLLGDSALYLCASSSYGHSTDTQYFGPGTRLTVL.

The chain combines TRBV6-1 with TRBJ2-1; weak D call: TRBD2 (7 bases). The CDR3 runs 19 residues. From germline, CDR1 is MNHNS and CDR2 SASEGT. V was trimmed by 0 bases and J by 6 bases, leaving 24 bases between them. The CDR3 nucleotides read TGTGCCAGCAGTGAAGCACGGACTGAGGGGGGGCGCAGGGTCAATGAGCAGTTCTTC. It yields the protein CASSEARTEGGRRVNEQFF.

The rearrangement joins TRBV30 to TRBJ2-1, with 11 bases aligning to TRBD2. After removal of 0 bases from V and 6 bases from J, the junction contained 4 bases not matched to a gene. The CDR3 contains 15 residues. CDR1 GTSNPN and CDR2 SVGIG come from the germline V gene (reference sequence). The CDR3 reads CAWSVPLAGANEQFF. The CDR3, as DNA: TGTGCCTGGAGTGTACCACTAGCGGGAGCCAATGAGCAGTTCTTC.

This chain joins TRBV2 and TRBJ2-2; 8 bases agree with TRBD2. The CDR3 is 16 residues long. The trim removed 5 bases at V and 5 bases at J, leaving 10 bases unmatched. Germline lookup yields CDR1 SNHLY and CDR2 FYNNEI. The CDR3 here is CASSPGGVPGTGELFF. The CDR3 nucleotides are TGTGCCAGCAGTCCCGGGGGGGTCCCCGGGACCGGGGAGCTGTTTTTT.

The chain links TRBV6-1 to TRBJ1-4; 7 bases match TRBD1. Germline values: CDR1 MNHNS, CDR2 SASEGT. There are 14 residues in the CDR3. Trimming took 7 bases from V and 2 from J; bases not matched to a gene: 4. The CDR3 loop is CASIETGTNEKLFF. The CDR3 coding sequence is TGTGCCAGCATCGAGACAGGGACTAATGAAAAACTGTTTTTT.

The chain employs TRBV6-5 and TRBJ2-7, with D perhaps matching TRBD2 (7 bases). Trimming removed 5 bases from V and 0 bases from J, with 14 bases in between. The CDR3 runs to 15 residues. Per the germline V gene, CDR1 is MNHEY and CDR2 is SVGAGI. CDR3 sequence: CASSPLGGPSYEQYF. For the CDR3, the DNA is TGTGCCAGCAGTCCCCTGGGGGGGCCCTCCTACGAGCAGTACTTC.

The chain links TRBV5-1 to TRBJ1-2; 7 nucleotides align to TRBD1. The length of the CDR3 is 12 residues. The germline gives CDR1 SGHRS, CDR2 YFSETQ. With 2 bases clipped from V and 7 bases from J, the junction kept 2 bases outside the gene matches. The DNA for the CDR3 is TGCGCCAGCAGCTTACAGGGGCTTGGCTACACCTTC. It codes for CASSLQGLGYTF.

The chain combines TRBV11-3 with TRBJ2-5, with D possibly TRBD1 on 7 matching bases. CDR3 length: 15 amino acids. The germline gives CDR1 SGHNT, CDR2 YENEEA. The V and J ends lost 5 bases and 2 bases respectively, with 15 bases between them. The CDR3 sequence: CASSRGGTVQETQYF. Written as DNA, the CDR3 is TGTGCCAGCAGCCGAGGGGGGACAGTTCAAGAGACCCAGTACTTC. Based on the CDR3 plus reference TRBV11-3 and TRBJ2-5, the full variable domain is EAGVVQSPRYKIIEKKQPVAFWCNPISGHNTLYWYLQNLGQGPELLIRYENEEAVDDSQLPKDRFSAERLKGVDSTLKIQPAELGDSAVYLCASSRGGTVQETQYFGPGTRLLVL.

CDR3 nucleotides: TGTGCCAGCAGCCCTGGGCGGGGGCATCAGCCCCAGCATTTT. Its translation is CASSPGRGHQPQHF. The V call is TRBV5-6, the J call TRBJ1-5, with a possible D match to TRBD1 (6 bases). Germline loops: CDR1 SGHDT, CDR2 YYEEEE. The length of the CDR3 is 14 residues. Trimming took 4 bases from V and 5 from J, leaving 13 bases between them.

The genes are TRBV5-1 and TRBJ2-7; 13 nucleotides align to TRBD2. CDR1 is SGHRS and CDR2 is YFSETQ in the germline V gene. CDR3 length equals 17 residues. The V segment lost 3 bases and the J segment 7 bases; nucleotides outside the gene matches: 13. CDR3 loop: CASSSGQLAGGPREQYF. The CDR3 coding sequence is TGCGCCAGCAGCTCGGGACAACTAGCGGGAGGGCCCAGGGAGCAGTACTTC.

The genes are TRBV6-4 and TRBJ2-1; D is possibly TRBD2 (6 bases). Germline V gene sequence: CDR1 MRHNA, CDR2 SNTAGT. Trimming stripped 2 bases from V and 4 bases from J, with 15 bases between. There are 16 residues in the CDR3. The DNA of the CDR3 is TGTGCCAGCAGTGACACCGGGACTTACCCTTACAATGAGCAGTTCTTC. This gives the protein CASSDTGTYPYNEQFF.